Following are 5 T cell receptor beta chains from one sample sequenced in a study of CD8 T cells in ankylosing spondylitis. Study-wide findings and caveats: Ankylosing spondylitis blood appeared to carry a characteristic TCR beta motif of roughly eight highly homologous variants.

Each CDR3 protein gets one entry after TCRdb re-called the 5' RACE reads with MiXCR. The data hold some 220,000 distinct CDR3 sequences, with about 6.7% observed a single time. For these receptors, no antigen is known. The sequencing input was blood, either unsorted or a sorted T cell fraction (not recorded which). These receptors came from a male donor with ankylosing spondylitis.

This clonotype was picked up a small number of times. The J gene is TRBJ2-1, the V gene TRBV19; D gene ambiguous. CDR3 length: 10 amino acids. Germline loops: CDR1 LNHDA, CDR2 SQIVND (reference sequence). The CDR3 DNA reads TGTGCTACCTGGCTCGGTGAGCAGTTCTTC. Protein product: CATWLGEQFF. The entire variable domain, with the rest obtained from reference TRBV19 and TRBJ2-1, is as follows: DGGITQSPKYLFRKEGQNVTLSCEQNLNHDAMYWYRQDPGQGLRLIYYSQIVNDFQKGDIAEGYSVSREKKESFPLTVTSAQKNPTAFYLCATWLGEQFFGPGTRLTVL.

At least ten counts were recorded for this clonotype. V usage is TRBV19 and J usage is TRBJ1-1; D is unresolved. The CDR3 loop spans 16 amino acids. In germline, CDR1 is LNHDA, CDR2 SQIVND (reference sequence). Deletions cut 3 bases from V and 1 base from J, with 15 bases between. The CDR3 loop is CASSIDLGGENTEAFF. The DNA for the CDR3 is TGTGCCAGTAGTATCGATTTAGGCGGCGAGAACACTGAAGCTTTCTTT.

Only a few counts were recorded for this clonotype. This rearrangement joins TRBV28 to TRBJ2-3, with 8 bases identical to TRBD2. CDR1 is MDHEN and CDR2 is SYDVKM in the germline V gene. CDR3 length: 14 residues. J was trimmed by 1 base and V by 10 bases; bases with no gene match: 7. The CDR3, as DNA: TGTGCCACCGCCCCAGCGGGAGGCACAGATACGCAGTATTTT. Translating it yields CATAPAGGTDTQYF. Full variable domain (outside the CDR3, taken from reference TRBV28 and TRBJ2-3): DVKVTQSSRYLVKRTGEKVFLECVQDMDHENMFWYRQDPGLGLRLIYFSYDVKMKEKGDIPEGYSVSREKKERFSLILESASTNQTSMYLCATAPAGGTDTQYFGPGTRLTVL.

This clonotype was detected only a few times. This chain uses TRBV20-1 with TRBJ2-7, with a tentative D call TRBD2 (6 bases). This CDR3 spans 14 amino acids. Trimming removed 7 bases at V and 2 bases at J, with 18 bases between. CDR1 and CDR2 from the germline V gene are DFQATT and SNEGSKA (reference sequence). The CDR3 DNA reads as TGCAGTGTCCTGGCGGTTGGGGGGACCTACGAGCAGTACTTC. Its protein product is CSVLAVGGTYEQYF.

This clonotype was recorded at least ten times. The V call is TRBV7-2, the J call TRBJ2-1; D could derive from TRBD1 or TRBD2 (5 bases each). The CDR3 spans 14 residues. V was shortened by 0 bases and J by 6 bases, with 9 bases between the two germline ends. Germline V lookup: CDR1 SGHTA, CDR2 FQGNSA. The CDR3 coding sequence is TGTGCCAGCAGCTTAGCCGGGACCGCCAATGAGCAGTTCTTC. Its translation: CASSLAGTANEQFF.